This entry concerns a single T cell receptor beta chain. The antigen is not known. There are 16 residues in the CDR3. J was trimmed by 6 bases and V by 3 bases; bases with no gene match: 5. Germline V CDR1 and CDR2: MNHEY, SVGEGT. This entry is derived from a study of T cells in Graves' hyperthyroidism and ophthalmopathy. Broader study findings: Most thyroid clonotypes expanded above 0.001 were also detected in blood.

From RNA transcripts, TCR beta CDR3 regions were amplified. First-round RT-PCR of the TCR CDR3 relied on the HTBI primer set. TCRdb processed the multiplex PCR reads anew with MiXCR; each CDR3 protein has one entry. The sample shows around 560,000 distinct CDR3 sequences, 15% to 20% of them seen only once. This TCR derives from a woman aged 18-29 years with Graves' hyperthyroidism. The V call is TRBV6-2 or TRBV6-3, the J call TRBJ2-1; 13 bases match TRBD2. The sequencing sample was made of blood. In nucleotides, the CDR3 is TGTGCCAGCAGTTATTCGGGACTAGCGGGATCCAATGAGCAGTTCTTC. Residues: CASSYSGLAGSNEQFF.